This TCR beta chain is drawn from a study of OX40 agonist ivuxolimab in advanced cancers. Notes on the study in general: People who partly responded at 0.1-3.0 mg/kg had some of the least clonal expansion seen.

The table came from immunoSEQ multiplex PCR; TCRdb's copy has only in-frame clones and leaves some out. This repertoire shows 70,000 to 80,000 clones, approximately 87% found once; its top ten account for around 0.95%. For this clone: Antigen unknown.

The ends lost 5 bases at V and 4 bases at J; junction bases unmatched: 9. Per the germline V gene, CDR1 is MNHNS and CDR2 is SASEGT. The CDR3 totals 15 residues. Baseline was the first blood sampling point, followed by cycle 4 day 1 and cycle 7 day 1. V is TRBV6-1 and J is TRBJ2-7; 9 positions agree with TRBD1. The sequencing here drew on CD4+ or CD8+ T cells sorted from blood, taken in a trial of the OX40 agonist ivuxolimab. The clonotype originates from an adult with an advanced solid tumor such as melanoma, head and neck, liver or kidney cancer. This CDR3 is CASSSGTGNSYEQYF. CDR3 nucleotides: TGTGCCAGCAGTTCCGGGACAGGGAATTCATACGAGCAGTACTTC.